This T cell receptor beta chain stems from a study of early T cells in non-severe SARS-CoV-2 infection. TCRdb processed the 5' RACE reads anew with MiXCR; each CDR3 protein has one entry. The sample records 65,000 to 70,000 distinct CDR3 sequences, 9% to 15% being singletons. The sample holds many counts of this clonotype. J was trimmed by 5 bases and V by 0 bases; bases with no gene match: 6. Germline CDR1 and CDR2: DFQATT and SNEGSKA (reference sequence). The CDR3 loop spans 15 amino acids. The rearrangement joins TRBV20-1 to TRBJ2-2; TRBD2 matches at 7 bases. Sequencing was carried out using whole blood. The clonotype comes from an adult who was a healthcare worker with PCR-confirmed SARS-CoV-2 infection or an uninfected control (not recorded which). This chain's CDR3 is CSARDSGGTTGELFF. Written as DNA, the CDR3 is TGCAGTGCTAGAGATTCGGGGGGTACTACCGGGGAGCTGTTTTTT.